This TCR beta chain was captured by sequencing in a study of shared clonotypes between healthy human individuals. Study in general: Each donor's CD4 naive and CD4 memory cells filled three plates apiece, CD8 naive two, and CD8 memory one.

Study outcomes and limitations: Naive subsets, compared against memory subsets, generally had larger estimated richness values.

As handled by the study authors: Junction-only sequences without quality scores were provided by ImmunoSEQ, so filtering was different. Measured with immunoSEQ multiplex PCR; TCRdb has only the in-frame clones, and not every one. V, J and clone size were drawn from that table, and D and trimming were deduced from the DNA. The profile shows some 2.4 million clones, 93% of them singletons. Of note for this clone: Antigen unknown.

This CDR3 contains 14 residues. The V end was cut by 11 bases, the J end by 0 bases, with 17 bases between. Naive CD4+ cells were CD45RA-selected; the remaining cells were memory. The V and J genes are TRBV23-1 and TRBJ2-7, with D perhaps TRBD1 or TRBD2 (6 bases each). TRBV23-1 is filed as an ORF, its function uncertain. The sequencing sample was made of naive CD4+ T cells from PBMCs. The subset was: CD45RA+ positively selected. The source of this sequence is a man aged 18 to 35 in good health. Some clones in this sample may be carry-over from other donors' samples. Written as DNA, the CDR3 is TGCGCCCGGACCGGGGGCCCACTCTCCTACGAGCAGTACTTC. Protein sequence: CARTGGPLSYEQYF.